This T cell receptor beta chain comes out of a study of T cell responses to AZD1222 COVID-19 vaccine. Notes on the study in general: Repertoires were obtained only post-peak T cell response.

A remark on this clone: What it recognizes is unknown.

The V gene end was trimmed by 6 bases and the J gene end by 7 bases; junction bases not matched to a gene: 10. The CDR3 length is 15 residues. The germline CDR1 and CDR2 sequences are MGHDK and SYGVNS. Method: immunoSEQ multiplex PCR; TCRdb's copy keeps in-frame clones and lacks some. Here the sample spans approximately 110,000 clones, 88% being singletons. The gene calls are TRBV25-1 and TRBJ1-4; 8 bases are shared with TRBD1. Sequences were derived from peripheral blood, sampled on day 0 of AZD1222 vaccination. The receptor comes from an adult in good health. In DNA form, the CDR3 reads TGTGCCAGCAGCGACTTTCAGGGGGCGGGTGAAAAACTGTTTTTT. Encoded protein: CASSDFQGAGEKLFF.